This T cell receptor beta chain came from a study of blood T cells in healthy people across ages. Then a second PCR, running roughly 7 to 11 cycles, was carried out with a sample-barcoded 5' primer and a J-beta primer mix. One entry per CDR3 protein results from TCRdb running MiXCR on the 5' RACE reads. Here the sample spans around 1,000,000 distinct CDR3 sequences, 20% to 25% being singletons. This clonotype was found a few times. The germline V gene has CDR1 SGHVS and CDR2 FNYEAQ. This CDR3 region has 12 residues. The V and J ends lost 4 bases and 7 bases respectively, with 8 bases between them. These same data were also listed under a study on T cells of mothers and their children.

Input material: blood. This chain uses TRBV7-6 with TRBJ2-1; D is undetermined. The clonotype was recovered from a girl aged 2 to 9 in good health. This CDR3 is CASSSLENEQFF. The CDR3 DNA sequence: TGTGCCAGCAGCTCGCTTGAGAATGAGCAGTTCTTC. The full variable domain, in which reference TRBV7-6 and TRBJ2-1 provide the parts outside the CDR3, is GAGVSQSPRYKVTKRGQDVALRCDPISGHVSLYWYRQALGQGPEFLTYFNYEAQQDKSGLPNDRFSAERPEGSISTLTIQRTEQRDSAMYRCASSSLENEQFFGPGTRLTVL.